Listed below are T cell receptor beta chains from one sample, sequenced in a study of T cells of healthy individuals. MiXCR, applied by TCRdb to the 5' RACE reads, yields one record per CDR3 protein. Of approximately 58,000 distinct CDR3 sequences in the sample, 14% to 15% were seen once. The receptors originated from a human donor in good health. Each CDR3 is given without its conserved first and last residue. A D gene is named only where the DNA matches it firmly.

d_gene	v_gene	len	j_gene	CDR3aa
TRBD1	TRBV12-3/TRBV12-4	12	TRBJ2-7	ASRRQGDGSEQY
-	TRBV19	12	TRBJ1-5	ASTPNRVDQPQH
-	TRBV5-4	13	TRBJ1-6	ASSGGQPYNSPLH
-	TRBV5-1	12	TRBJ1-1	ASGTISVNTEAF
-	TRBV18	14	TRBJ1-6	ASSRGEGSSGSPLH
TRBD1	TRBV18	13	TRBJ1-1	ASSPQAAGGVWAF
TRBD1	TRBV29-1	13	TRBJ1-4	SALITGTGGEKLF
TRBD1	TRBV2	12	TRBJ1-6	ASSRQGTNSPLH
TRBD2	TRBV10-3	12	TRBJ2-1	AISELAGGTEQF
-	TRBV21-1	12	TRBJ2-5	AAPGQGTLETQY
-	TRBV27	13	TRBJ2-1	ASSLMGGPANEQF
-	TRBV20-1	13	TRBJ2-2	SARDSQALTGELF
TRBD2	TRBV5-1	15	TRBJ2-3	ASSPKLAGGPGDTQY
TRBD1	TRBV12-3/TRBV12-4	15	TRBJ1-4	ASSLVLQGPRNEKLF
-	TRBV19	14	TRBJ2-7	ASSISPWAIGDEQY
TRBD2	TRBV20-1	13	TRBJ2-1	SATRLAGGINEQF
-	TRBV6-6	10	TRBJ2-1	ASSYDYNEQF
TRBD1	TRBV19	14	TRBJ1-5	ASSIDRQGGNQPQH
TRBD2	TRBV12-3/TRBV12-4	18	TRBJ2-7	ASSLVVRQLQSGSTYEQY
-	TRBV29-1	14	TRBJ2-1	SVEGVVALSDNEQF